This passage covers 10 T cell receptor beta chains from one sample sequenced in a study of radiation and T cells in renal cell carcinoma. Sequencing used immunoSEQ multiplex PCR; TCRdb keeps in-frame clones, though not all of them. Of approximately 43,000 clones in the sample, nearly 85% were seen once. Sample time point: blood 4 weeks post-SBRT, at nephrectomy. Indicated treatment: 15 Gy SBRT to primary tumor, nephrectomy 4 weeks later. Sequenced here: blood, sampled from a patient whose treatment included radiotherapy and nephrectomy. These receptors all stem from a woman aged 70-85 years with renal cell carcinoma.

This chain joins TRBV5-4 and TRBJ2-5, with 10 bases aligning to TRBD2. CDR1 and CDR2 from the germline V gene are SGHNT and YYREEE (reference sequence). J gave up 5 bases and V 1 base, and 5 bases lay outside the gene matches. This CDR3 has 15 amino acids. CDR3 sequence: CASSLQREGRETQYF. The CDR3, as DNA: TGTGCCAGCAGCTTGCAGCGGGAGGGCCGGGAGACCCAGTACTTC.

The chain combines TRBV15 with TRBJ1-2, with D perhaps TRBD1 (5 bases). Looked up from germline, CDR1 is LNHNV and CDR2 is YYDKDF (reference sequence). This CDR3 spans 19 amino acids. V lost 0 bases and J 2 bases, leaving 22 bases between the germline ends. DNA for the CDR3: TGTGCCACCAGCAGAGAGTCTTGGGGGGGATTTCTTTCCAACTATGGCTACACCTTC. Residues: CATSRESWGGFLSNYGYTF. Drawing the rest from reference TRBV15 and TRBJ1-2, the complete variable domain is DAMVIQNPRYQVTQFGKPVTLSCSQTLNHNVMYWYQQKSSQAPKLLFHYYDKDFNNEADTPDNFQSRRPNTSFCFLDIRSPGLGDTAMYLCATSRESWGGFLSNYGYTFGSGTRLTVV.

The V gene is TRBV2, the J gene TRBJ2-3; 14 nucleotides line up with TRBD2. After removal of 8 bases from V and 5 bases from J, the junction contained 6 bases not matched to a gene. This CDR3 is built from 15 residues. Germline V gene sequence: CDR1 SNHLY, CDR2 FYNNEI. The DNA of the CDR3 is TGTGCCAGCTCCCCGGGACTAGCGGGGGAAGATACGCAGTATTTT. Translation gives CASSPGLAGEDTQYF.

The CDR3 nucleotides are TGTGCCAGCTCACTTATACAGGGGGATCAGCCCCAGCATTTT. Translation gives CASSLIQGDQPQHF. The rearrangement joins TRBV18 to TRBJ1-5; 8 bases match TRBD1. Germline V lookup: CDR1 KGHSH, CDR2 LQKENI. CDR3 length: 14 residues. V trimming: 4 bases; J trimming: 5 bases; junction bases outside the gene matches: 4.

V is TRBV19 and J is TRBJ1-1, with TRBD1 as a possible D gene (5 bases). The CDR3 has 17 amino acids. Deletions cut 1 base from V and 1 base from J, with 16 bases between. Germline-derived CDR1 and CDR2 are LNHDA and SQIVND (reference sequence). This chain's CDR3 is CASSIGSRDGTNTEAFF. In DNA form, the CDR3 reads TGTGCCAGTAGTATAGGGAGCCGGGACGGTACGAACACTGAAGCTTTCTTT. Full variable domain (outside the CDR3, taken from reference TRBV19 and TRBJ1-1): DGGITQSPKYLFRKEGQNVTLSCEQNLNHDAMYWYRQDPGQGLRLIYYSQIVNDFQKGDIAEGYSVSREKKESFPLTVTSAQKNPTAFYLCASSIGSRDGTNTEAFFGQGTRLTVV.

The chain recombines TRBV9 with TRBJ2-7; 11 bases line up with TRBD2. The V gene's germline CDR1 is SGDLS and CDR2 YYNGEE. This CDR3 spans 15 amino acids. The trim removed 2 bases at V and 0 bases at J, leaving 1 base unmatched. This chain's CDR3 is CASSVGTSGSYEQYF. CDR3 DNA: TGTGCCAGCAGCGTGGGGACTAGCGGCTCCTACGAGCAGTACTTC.

V is TRBV18 and J is TRBJ2-7, with 8 bases aligning to TRBD1. Trimming cost V 6 bases and J 6 bases; bases outside gene matches: 10. CDR1 is KGHSH and CDR2 is LQKENI in the germline V gene. The CDR3 length is 14 residues. CDR3: CASSRRDRSSEQYF. The DNA of the CDR3 is TGTGCCAGCTCGCGTCGGGACAGGTCATCCGAGCAGTACTTC.

The chain has TRBV7-8 and TRBJ2-7; D not resolved. The CDR3 runs 16 residues. Germline CDR1 is SGHVS and CDR2 is FQNEAQ. Trimming took 5 bases from V and 2 from J, leaving 19 bases between them. Here the CDR3 DNA reads TGTGCCAGCAGCGTTTCGGGCCCACCCGGGCCCTACGAGCAGTACTTC. Amino acid sequence: CASSVSGPPGPYEQYF.

The gene calls are TRBV7-2 and TRBJ2-1; no clear D. This CDR3 contains 15 residues. Between the trimmed V and J ends, which lost 3 bases and 2 bases, there was a span of 11 bases. Germline V CDR1 and CDR2: SGHTA, FQGNSA. Here the CDR3 DNA reads TGTGCCAGCAGCTTTACAGCTTTTACCTACAATGAGCAGTTCTTC. Translation: CASSFTAFTYNEQFF.

The sample holds one count of this clone. V gene TRBV7-8 combines with J gene TRBJ2-7; a possible D gene is TRBD1 (7 bases). Per the germline V gene, CDR1 is SGHVS and CDR2 is FQNEAQ. CDR3 length: 14 residues. V was pared by 5 bases and J by 1 base, with 12 bases between. The CDR3 nucleotides are TGTGCCAGCAGCGGCGGGACAGAGTCCTACGAGCAGTACTTC. Translation: CASSGGTESYEQYF.